The 2 T cell receptor beta chains below were found in one sample sequenced in a study of PD-1 blockade in classical Hodgkin lymphoma. Regarding time point: cycle 4 day 1 (C4D1), after 6 weeks of nivolumab. All trial patients relapsed after autologous stem cell transplantation. Data came from immunoSEQ multiplex PCR; TCRdb stores just in-frame clones and leaves some out. The table records about 41,000 clones, about two thirds of them present only once. Sequenced material: peripheral blood mononuclear cells (PBMCs), taken before the fourth cycle of nivolumab. These receptors were obtained from a human donor with classical Hodgkin lymphoma.

Points on this clone: The likely explanation is a read error, given a far larger clone one base away. The CDR3 sequence: CASSRFGTETVYQPQHF. CDR3 DNA: TGTGCCAGCAGCCGATTTGGGACGGAGACTGTCTATCAGCCCCAGCATTTT. V is TRBV4-2 and J is TRBJ1-5, with D perhaps matching TRBD1 (5 bases). CDR3 length: 17 amino acids. The germline V and J ends were trimmed by 4 bases and 5 bases, with 21 bases remaining between them. From germline, CDR1 is LGHNA and CDR2 YNFKEQ.

DNA of the CDR3: TGTGCCAGTAGTCTTACACCAGGTTACTCTGGAAACACCATATATTTT. Its translation is CASSLTPGYSGNTIYF. The rearrangement joins TRBV19 to TRBJ1-3; D remains ambiguous. Trimming removed 5 bases from V and 0 bases from J, with 14 bases in between. Per germline, CDR1 LNHDA and CDR2 SQIVND (reference sequence). This CDR3 comprises 16 residues.